This paragraph reports one TCR beta chain. Its recognized antigen is unknown. Per-base qualities were not stored, and no clone one base away is much larger. The sample originates from a study of blood T cells in healthy people across ages (dated by TCRdb to the mid-2010s). Concerning the study at large: In model experiments, template switching captured roughly one uniquely barcoded TCR beta cDNA molecule for every two T cells. To track age-related changes in TCR beta repertoire diversity, the study relied on deep sequencing normalized with unique cDNA molecular identifiers. The donors were split into four age groups: young (average about 15 years), middle-aged (39), aged (approximately 60) and long-lived (over 75). Using the same blood draw, the study looked at two additional independent replicas of 1 million unique cDNA reads for two donors, one aged 18 to 30 and the other aged 80 or older.

The study at large found these results: Observed TCR beta diversity per million T cells fell roughly linearly with age, and a significant reduction was already apparent by age approximately 40. Because donor CMV infection status was unknown, age-related changes in expanded clonotypes were potentially confounded. Estimates of total diversity from one million sequenced T cells were regarded as lower bounds and underestimates. Because profiling used bulk unsorted PBMCs, naive and antigen-experienced compartments could not be compared conclusively. Compared with the aged group, more naive CD4+ T cells, fewer expanded clones and increased TCR diversity were shown by the long-lived group, suggesting age selection. The percentage of naive T cells measured by flow cytometry correlated strongly with observed TCR beta diversity.

Trimming removed 3 bases from V and 5 bases from J; the gene matches leave 11 bases unexplained. From its cysteine to its phenylalanine, the CDR3 spans 16 amino acids. Only the CDR3 portion is preserved as DNA: 48 bases, with reading frame beginning at the first base. The germline V gene encodes CDR1 SNHLY and CDR2 FYNNEI. Library preparation used 5' RACE. Reads for this sample came from an Illumina HiSeq 2500. A second roughly 7 to 11 cycle PCR used a sample-barcoded 5' primer and a J-beta primer mix. A unique molecular identifier was introduced onto each TCR beta cDNA molecule by a template-switch 5' adaptor carrying 12 random nucleotides. At least 2.5 million CDR3-containing paired-end reads were obtained from each sample. The Mint cDNA synthesis kit, primed by a TRBC-specific oligonucleotide, was used to synthesize first-strand cDNA from all RNA. Following uracil-DNA glycosylase treatment, a first 18-cycle PCR with universal primers M1SS and BC2_uni_R was performed on all cDNA. Per the source publication's procedure: For normalization, 1 million high-quality reads were randomly selected from each sample, with every read carrying a distinct molecular identifier. Instead of being binned into consensus sequences, reads with shared molecular identifiers were discarded. MiTCR, with a Q25 quality threshold and the strictest error-elimination algorithm, was used for CDR3 identification, clonotype clustering and error correction. Lower-bound total TCR beta diversity was estimated with a nonparametric unseen species model using Euler transformation. Starting from the raw public reads, TCRdb applied fastp trimming at Q25, assembled clones with MiXCR and retained in-frame beta chains. Entries are consolidated by CDR3 protein sequence, retaining the most common genes and DNA. The V and J calls, along with clone size, are taken from TCRdb and not from the paper's own processing. The sample profile shows approximately 900,000 distinct CDR3 sequences; 25% to 35% of them were found once. Together, the top ten hold roughly 10% of the sample.

Donors were about 36 systemically healthy Caucasian individuals from Russia aged roughly 6 to 95 years. Each donor gave 8 to 10 milliliters of peripheral blood, collected into EDTA-treated Vacutainer tubes. PBMCs were isolated by Ficoll-Paque density-gradient centrifugation, with at least 6 million obtained per sample. Trizol reagent was used to extract total RNA from PBMCs, with at least 5.5 micrograms per sample. For every donor, an aliquot of PBMCs went through flow cytometry to measure the percentages of naive CD45RAhigh/CD27high T cells. These data were also reused for a study on T cells of mothers and their children. As the second study states: The donors were nine systemically healthy Caucasian individuals, made up of three mothers and their six children. cDNA synthesis consumed the entire amount of extracted RNA, loaded at about 1.5 ug RNA in each 15 ul reaction. In the second PCR, the M1S primer added sample barcodes and 2-4 random nucleotides. Over 8.5 million TCR beta CDR3 reads were obtained for each mother, and 3 million to 3.5 million reads were obtained for each child. Thymic selection shapes the output of TCR recombination in a similar way in related and unrelated pairs, and inherited differences have a minor effect. Normalized repertoire overlap was always found to be slightly, but never significantly, higher in related mother-child pairs than in unrelated mother-child pairs. With a sensitivity of about 100 clones per million clonotypes, no persistent microchimeric T cell clones were detected. Deep NGS was used in the study to compare the TCR beta repertoires of mothers and children and to look for features that separate related mother-child pairs from unrelated individuals. The mean age was roughly 36 +/- 4 years for the mothers and approximately 11 +/- 4 years for the children. After adapter ligation was performed with NEBNext reagents, the libraries were sequenced on an Illumina HiSeq 2000 with 100+100 nt paired-end reads. To prevent cross-contamination, the mother and child libraries were prepared one month apart and sequenced in separate runs. Each donor had between about 450,000 and 2,300,000 distinct TCR beta clonotypes identified. Naive TCR beta clonotypes were estimated from low-frequency clonotypes matched to each donor's FACS-determined naive share, without sorting.

This chain is built from TRBV2 and TRBJ2-5; TRBD1 aligns with 8 central bases. The sequencing sample was made of blood. This sequence originates from a woman aged 40 to 55 in good health. The CDR3 sequence is CASSDPGGTPPETQYF. The DNA sequence reads TGTGCCAGCAGTGACCCAGGGGGCACTCCACCTGAGACCCAGTACTTC.